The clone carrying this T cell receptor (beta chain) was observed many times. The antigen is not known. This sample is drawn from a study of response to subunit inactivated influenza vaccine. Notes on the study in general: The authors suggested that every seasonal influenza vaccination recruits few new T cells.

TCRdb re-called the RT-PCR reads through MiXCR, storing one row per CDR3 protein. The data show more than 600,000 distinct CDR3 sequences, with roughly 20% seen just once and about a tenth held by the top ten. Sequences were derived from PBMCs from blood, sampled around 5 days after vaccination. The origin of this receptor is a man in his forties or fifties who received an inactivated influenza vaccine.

The CDR3 loop reads CASSQNRGPLYEQYF. The CDR3, as DNA: TGTGCCAGCAGTCAAAACAGGGGGCCACTCTACGAGCAGTACTTC. The chain has TRBV7-8 and TRBJ2-7; 9 bases map to TRBD1. Germline CDR1 SGHVS, CDR2 FQNEAQ. V lost 6 bases and J lost 3; bases outside the gene matches: 9. CDR3 length: 15 residues.